This TCR beta chain was profiled in a study of cytomegalovirus exposure and HLA in healthy donors. PCR employed 60 Vbeta and 13 Jbeta primers. Data came from immunoSEQ multiplex PCR; TCRdb stores just in-frame clones and leaves some out. The sample lists fewer than 180,000 clones, about four fifths occurring once. Study-wide results and caveats: Apart from CMV serostatus, no immune exposure information was available. Testing in vitro showed a few CMV-associated chains specific for CMV antigens. Investigators reported over 150 TCR beta chains as tied to cytomegalovirus.

A remark on this clone: Its antigen is still unknown.

Healthy donors of bone marrow made up the group. V was pared by 0 bases and J by 6 bases, with 4 bases of the junction left unmatched. Germline loops: CDR1 SGHNT, CDR2 YYREEE (reference sequence). This CDR3 is built from 15 residues. The sample comprised PBMCs. The TCR sequence derives from a man in his fifties in good health and CMV-seropositive. This chain connects TRBV5-4 to TRBJ2-1; 9 positions agree with TRBD2. The DNA for the CDR3 is TGTGCCAGCAGCTTGGGACTAGCGGAGTCCAATGAGCAGTTCTTC. Amino acid sequence: CASSLGLAESNEQFF.